The rows below give T cell receptor beta chains drawn from one sample of a study of blood T cell repertoires in COVID-19. The data were produced by immunoSEQ multiplex PCR, yet TCRdb's version contains in-frame clones alone and is incomplete. The sample has approximately 83,000 clones, approximately 86% seen once. Sequencing input: peripheral blood. These TCRs come from a man aged 70-80 years with acute or convalescent COVID-19. Both conserved end residues are part of each CDR3. A D gene is named only where the DNA matches it firmly. The listing skips clone size in some rows; elsewhere it reads once, few, many or a size class.

TRBD1	TRBJ2-7	.	TRBV10-2	CASSESRGQIHEQYF	TGCGCCAGCAGTGAGTCGAGGGGACAGATACACGAGCAGTACTTC
TRBD1	TRBJ1-2	.	TRBV6-1	CASSGGAGTGRTKSNYGYTF	TGTGCCAGCAGTGGGGGGGCCGGGACAGGGAGGACCAAATCTAACTATGGCTACACCTTC
.	TRBJ1-5	.	TRBV7-9	CASSPGGGGDNQPQHF	TGTGCCAGCAGCCCCGGGGGAGGGGGTGATAATCAGCCCCAGCATTTT
.	TRBJ1-4	once	TRBV7-6	CASSLAPWGRTNEKLFF	TGTGCCAGCAGCTTAGCGCCCTGGGGGCGAACTAATGAAAAACTGTTTTTT
.	TRBJ2-2	.	TRBV5-4	CASSQGTYTGELFF	TGTGCCAGCAGCCAAGGGACTTACACCGGGGAGCTGTTTTTT
.	TRBJ2-3	.	TRBV2	CASKKQLHTQYF	TGTGCCAGCAAAAAACAGCTCCATACGCAGTATTTT
TRBD1	TRBJ2-5	.	TRBV2	CASSEARGRQETQYF	TGTGCCAGCAGTGAAGCCAGGGGGCGCCAAGAGACCCAGTACTTC
TRBD2	TRBJ2-7	.	TRBV3-1/TRBV3-2	CASSLPGVAGASSYEQYF	TGTGCCAGCAGCCTCCCGGGGGTAGCGGGGGCCAGCTCCTACGAGCAGTACTTC
.	TRBJ2-1	.	TRBV24-1	CATSDANNEQFF	TGTGCCACCAGTGATGCTAACAATGAGCAGTTCTTC
TRBD1	TRBJ2-2	.	TRBV6-5	CAGREDRGLPGELFF	TGTGCCGGGCGTGAGGACAGGGGGCTACCCGGGGAGCTGTTTTTT
TRBD1	TRBJ2-6	.	TRBV5-6	CASSRHTGTVISGANVLTF	TGTGCCAGCAGCCGTCATACCGGGACAGTGATTTCTGGGGCCAACGTCCTGACTTTC
.	TRBJ2-3	.	TRBV7-8	CASSFTLRGPTDTQYF	TGTGCCAGCAGCTTTACACTGCGGGGCCCCACAGATACGCAGTATTTT
.	TRBJ1-5	.	TRBV6-2/TRBV6-3	CASSYSTPQSLPQHF	TGTGCCAGCAGTTACTCGACACCCCAGTCGTTACCCCAGCATTTT
TRBD1	TRBJ1-6	.	TRBV11-2	CASSYSTGGSYNSPLHF	TGTGCCAGCAGCTACTCAACAGGGGGCTCCTATAATTCACCCCTCCACTTT
TRBD2	TRBJ2-7	.	TRBV19	CASSIGTSSYEQYF	TGTGCCAGTAGTATTGGGACTAGCTCCTACGAGCAGTACTTC
TRBD2	TRBJ2-5	once	TRBV7-2	CASSLSRIAGPQETQYF	TGTGCCAGCAGCCTGAGTAGGATAGCGGGTCCCCAAGAGACCCAGTACTTC
TRBD1	TRBJ1-1	once	TRBV7-9	CASSSQGQGSEAFF	TGTGCCAGCAGCTCCCAGGGACAGGGATCTGAAGCTTTCTTT
TRBD1	TRBJ1-2	.	TRBV19	CASRPGTGSYNYGYTF	TGTGCCAGCCGGCCGGGGACAGGGTCCTACAACTATGGCTACACCTTC
.	TRBJ2-5	.	TRBV18	CASSPPNSQETQYF	TGTGCCAGCTCACCACCGAACAGTCAAGAGACCCAGTACTTC
TRBD2	TRBJ2-7	few	TRBV18	CASSPLETSGGVEQYF	TGTGCCAGCTCACCACTGGAGACTAGCGGGGGTGTCGAGCAGTACTTC
.	TRBJ1-5	.	TRBV29-1	CSVSGVGQPQHF	TGCAGCGTTTCAGGGGTAGGTCAGCCCCAGCATTTT
TRBD1	TRBJ1-5	few	TRBV7-4	CASSLHGKRGQGGRSNQPQHF	TGTGCCAGCAGCTTACACGGGAAAAGGGGACAGGGAGGGCGTAGCAATCAGCCCCAGCATTTT
.	TRBJ2-1	.	TRBV19	CASTARTYNEQFF	TGTGCCAGTACCGCCAGGACCTACAATGAGCAGTTCTTC
.	TRBJ1-6	.	TRBV27	CAGGRSEGSPLHF	TGTGCAGGGGGAAGATCCGAAGGTTCACCCCTCCACTTT
TRBD1	TRBJ2-7	.	TRBV11-2	CASRLPQTGTGGYEQYF	TGTGCCAGCAGACTCCCTCAAACTGGGACAGGGGGCTACGAGCAGTACTTC
TRBD2	TRBJ2-1	.	TRBV7-2	CASSLILLAAGVHEQFF	TGTGCCAGCAGCTTAATTCTCTTAGCAGCGGGGGTCCATGAGCAGTTCTTC
TRBD1	TRBJ2-2	.	TRBV27	CASSLYKGAGTGELFF	TGTGCCAGCAGTTTATATAAGGGGGCAGGAACCGGGGAGCTGTTTTTT
.	TRBJ1-1	.	TRBV15	CATSSHVTGPFAEAFF	TGTGCCACCAGCAGCCACGTGACAGGTCCCTTCGCTGAAGCTTTCTTT
.	TRBJ2-1	.	TRBV7-8	CASSLAQGSYNEQFF	TGTGCCAGCAGCTTAGCCCAGGGTTCCTACAATGAGCAGTTCTTC
.	TRBJ2-7	once	TRBV6-5	CASSSLRGLDEQYF	TGTGCCAGCAGTAGCCTCAGGGGTTTGGACGAGCAGTACTTC
TRBD1	TRBJ2-3	.	TRBV27	CASSDRGITDTQYF	TGTGCCAGCAGCGACAGGGGGATAACAGATACGCAGTATTTT
.	TRBJ2-5	.	TRBV3-1/TRBV3-2	CASGARTAAQETQYF	TGTGCCAGCGGGGCGAGGACGGCCGCCCAAGAGACCCAGTACTTC
.	TRBJ1-5	.	TRBV11-2	CASSLGGSSDQPQHF	TGTGCCAGCAGCTTAGGAGGCAGCTCCGATCAGCCCCAGCATTTT
.	TRBJ1-2	.	TRBV28	CASSPGESYGYTF	TGTGCCAGCAGCCCGGGGGAGAGCTATGGCTACACCTTC
TRBD1	TRBJ1-3	.	TRBV19	CASSGGQPFSGNTIYF	TGTGCCAGTAGCGGGGGACAGCCATTCTCTGGAAACACCATATATTTT
TRBD1	TRBJ1-2	few	TRBV15	CATSRDRTGGAYGYTF	TGTGCCACCAGCAGAGATCGCACAGGGGGGGCCTATGGCTACACCTTC
.	TRBJ2-7	.	TRBV28	CASTLGGDRSYEQYF	TGTGCCAGCACTCTAGGGGGGGACAGGTCCTACGAGCAGTACTTC
.	TRBJ2-1	few	TRBV24-1	CATSDPGRAPGPNEQFF	TGTGCCACCAGTGATCCCGGGCGGGCCCCTGGGCCAAATGAGCAGTTCTTC
.	TRBJ2-4	.	TRBV6-2/TRBV6-3	CASSPTRDIQYF	TGTGCCAGCAGCCCGACTCGGGACATTCAGTACTTC
TRBD1	TRBJ1-6	.	TRBV6-4	CASSVGQGNSPLHF	TGTGCCAGCAGTGTCGGACAGGGTAATTCACCCCTCCACTTT
.	TRBJ1-5	.	TRBV6-5	CASIHHSNQPQHF	TGTGCCAGCATACACCATAGCAATCAGCCCCAGCATTTT
.	TRBJ1-1	.	TRBV7-2	CASSPTGFTGTEAFF	TGTGCCAGCAGCCCGACCGGATTTACGGGAACTGAAGCTTTCTTT
TRBD1	TRBJ1-4	.	TRBV6-5	CASSLQGSREKLFF	TGTGCCAGCAGCTTACAGGGGTCTCGGGAAAAACTGTTTTTT
TRBD1	TRBJ2-1	.	TRBV11-2	CASSGQDSYNEQFF	TGTGCCAGCAGCGGACAGGACAGCTACAATGAGCAGTTCTTC
.	TRBJ2-1	.	TRBV27	CASRANIYNEQFF	TGTGCCAGCAGGGCAAACATCTACAATGAGCAGTTCTTC